The sequence of this TCR beta chain was determined in a study of blood T cell repertoires in COVID-19. This clone appeared once. Trimming took 9 bases from V and 5 from J; bases not matched to a gene: 13. Germline V gene data show CDR1 as SGHRS and CDR2 as YFSETQ. The length of the CDR3 is 15 residues. Data came from immunoSEQ multiplex PCR; TCRdb stores just in-frame clones and leaves some out. The table shows fewer than 70,000 clones, with 60% to 85% occurring only once. The rearrangement joins TRBV5-1 to TRBJ2-2; 7 positions match TRBD1. Sequenced material: peripheral blood. The TCR originated in a man in his sixties with acute or convalescent COVID-19. CDR3 region: CATRPATGNTGELFF. The CDR3 nucleotides are TGCGCCACCAGACCGGCGACAGGGAATACCGGGGAGCTGTTTTTT.